Sequencing of this T cell receptor (beta chain) was carried out in a study of a mutant IDH1 vaccine in newly diagnosed glioma. Study-level information: Vaccinations, eight in total, occurred in weeks 1, 3, 5, 7, 11, 15, 19, 23. Earlier treatment was radiotherapy, temozolomide, or both, with most getting both. Investigators started vaccination 4-6 weeks after radiotherapy alone, or with temozolomide cycles.

Concerning this clone: Its antigen is not identified.

Measured with immunoSEQ multiplex PCR; TCRdb has only the in-frame clones, and not every one. The table lists 40,000 to 45,000 clones, 65% to 85% of them singletons, with 2.4% in the top ten. J lost 0 bases, V lost 6 bases, and 8 bases had no gene match. The CDR3 is 15 residues long. From germline, CDR1 is MNHNS and CDR2 SASEGT. This sample's time point: week 23, last vaccination. Each vaccine dose was 300 ug of mutant IDH1 20-mer peptide, with topical imiquimod. The chain employs TRBV6-1 and TRBJ2-7; 7 bases align to TRBD1. This specimen was PBMCs, taken from a glioma patient whose treatment included an IDH1 peptide vaccine. The sequence derives from a woman between 18 and 29 years old with glioma. Some clones in this sample may be carry-over from other donors' samples. This CDR3 reads CASRKDRLVSYEQYF. DNA for the CDR3: TGTGCCAGCAGGAAGGACAGGTTGGTCTCCTACGAGCAGTACTTC.